This entry features one T cell receptor beta chain sequence. This sample is drawn from a study of blood T cell repertoires in COVID-19. V gave up 4 bases and J gave up 2 bases, with 15 bases separating them. CDR1 is MNHEY, CDR2 SMNVEV, per germline (reference sequence). This CDR3 contains 16 residues. Assay used: immunoSEQ multiplex PCR; TCRdb lists only in-frame clones, some missing. This sample yields about 270,000 clones, of which 70% to 90% are seen a single time; approximately 12% belongs to the top ten. This chain connects TRBV27 to TRBJ1-5; D not resolved. Sequencing was performed on peripheral blood. This clonotype was obtained from a woman in her 30s with COVID-19, enrolled during active disease. CDR3 region: CASSYSAGSRNQPQHF. Written as DNA, the CDR3 is TGTGCCAGCAGTTATTCGGCAGGATCCCGCAATCAGCCCCAGCATTTT.